These T cell receptor beta chains were read from a single sample in a study of blood T cell repertoires in COVID-19. Generated by immunoSEQ multiplex PCR, the TCRdb table keeps only in-frame clones and is missing some. The table has around 300,000 clones, 89% seen once. Sequencing was done on a sample of PBMCs or T cells enriched from blood (not recorded which). These receptors were taken from a woman in her 40s who had recovered from COVID-19. Both conserved end residues are part of each CDR3. D genes are given only for firm matches. Clone size is given for some rows only: seen once, a few or many times, or a class if the clone is expanded.

v_gene	d_gene	abundance	j_gene	CDR3aa
TRBV5-4	.	.	TRBJ1-2	CASSLEGQGSWGYTF
TRBV30	TRBD2	.	TRBJ2-1	CAWSGVAGSYNEQFF
TRBV24-1	TRBD1	once	TRBJ1-2	CATSDGTGIRGYTF
TRBV12-3/TRBV12-4	.	.	TRBJ2-3	CASLAVADTQYF
TRBV4-1	.	.	TRBJ2-7	CASSPSQGRSYEQYF
TRBV7-2	.	.	TRBJ1-2	CASSLRSLNYGYTF
TRBV18	.	.	TRBJ1-3	CASSPAGSGNTIYF
TRBV5-1	TRBD1	.	TRBJ1-4	CASSFQGTGNEKLFF
TRBV10-3	.	.	TRBJ2-2	CAISGLGHNPGELFF
TRBV7-8	TRBD1	.	TRBJ2-2	CASSSGDRGGTGELFF
TRBV2	.	.	TRBJ2-7	CASRVGQISYEQYF
TRBV7-8	TRBD2	.	TRBJ2-1	CASRFSGRASNEQFF
TRBV6-2/TRBV6-3	TRBD1	few	TRBJ1-1	CASSSDRELSEAFF
TRBV29-1	TRBD1	.	TRBJ2-7	CSVLAGTGREQYF
TRBV3-1/TRBV3-2	.	.	TRBJ1-6	CASSRKNVGSNSPLHF
TRBV27	.	.	TRBJ1-2	CASSAWGGAYGYTF
TRBV24-1	.	few	TRBJ2-2	CATSVTHPDTGELFF
TRBV4-1	TRBD2	.	TRBJ2-1	CASSQGGGGAFYEQFF
TRBV5-1	TRBD1	.	TRBJ1-6	CASSLQGESYNSPLHF
TRBV6-2/TRBV6-3	TRBD2	.	TRBJ2-3	CASSYYSGSVDTQYF
TRBV5-1	.	.	TRBJ2-1	CASREGLEYEQFF
TRBV3-1/TRBV3-2	.	.	TRBJ1-2	CATSRIQDTINYGYTF
TRBV19	TRBD1	.	TRBJ1-6	CASSIGTGNSPLHF
TRBV5-1	.	once	TRBJ2-1	CASSVVGGSYNEQFF
TRBV5-1	TRBD2	.	TRBJ2-1	CASSSWTSGGYNEQFF
TRBV19	.	.	TRBJ1-2	CASSVTGTYGYTF
TRBV4-1	TRBD2	.	TRBJ2-3	CASSQASGGAGGTDTQYF
TRBV27	TRBD1	.	TRBJ1-5	CASSPQPTGKYGQPQHF
TRBV7-2	TRBD1	.	TRBJ1-2	CASSSPWGQGGYNYGYTF
TRBV3-1/TRBV3-2	.	.	TRBJ1-1	CASSQPTGGNTEAFF
TRBV5-1	.	.	TRBJ1-2	CASSLPRGGSNYGYTF
TRBV5-1	.	.	TRBJ1-2	CASSYGPGQSYGYTF
TRBV28	TRBD1	.	TRBJ2-7	CASSSKRGPLNYEQYF
TRBV14	.	.	TRBJ2-7	CASSPNRPERPTYEQYF
TRBV19	TRBD2	.	TRBJ2-2	CASSTSGANTGELFF
TRBV14	TRBD2	.	TRBJ2-3	CASSQLAGLADTQYF
TRBV6-5	TRBD1	.	TRBJ2-7	CASSGQGPYEQYF
TRBV11-2	.	.	TRBJ2-1	CASSAGQREQFF
TRBV4-1	.	.	TRBJ1-5	CASSQDGRDQPQHF
TRBV19	.	.	TRBJ1-2	CASSPTGRFINGYTF
TRBV30	.	.	TRBJ1-2	CAWSFRFSGYTF
TRBV4-1	.	.	TRBJ2-7	CASSHLRVGYEQYF
TRBV7-8	TRBD1	.	TRBJ1-2	CASSGGTGSRGGANYGYTF
TRBV7-9	.	.	TRBJ1-4	CASSMTGLNEKLFF
TRBV19	TRBD1	.	TRBJ1-2	CASRAGGARYGYTF
TRBV15	.	.	TRBJ1-1	CATSRDIGGGRAFF
TRBV9	TRBD1	.	TRBJ2-1	CASSVLGQGAYEQFF
TRBV30	TRBD1	.	TRBJ1-5	CACGQGPSHQPQHF
TRBV7-9	.	.	TRBJ2-7	CASSPDYRNSEQYF
TRBV10-2	.	few	TRBJ2-1	CASSESGTRGSEQFF
TRBV5-1	TRBD2	many	TRBJ2-3	CASSSGRLAGGTDTQYF
TRBV7-2	.	.	TRBJ1-1	CASSLYGVRGTEAFF
TRBV7-9	TRBD1	.	TRBJ1-4	CASSVRTGGVEKLFF
TRBV6-2/TRBV6-3	.	.	TRBJ2-7	CASSTFSPGGGFYEQYF
TRBV4-2	.	.	TRBJ2-6	CASSQAALPSSGANVLTF
TRBV5-5	TRBD1	once	TRBJ1-2	CASSVRAQGGRYTF
TRBV5-1	.	.	TRBJ2-1	CASSLATGEGEQFF